What follows are 13 T cell receptor beta chains derived from one specimen sequenced in a study of T cell clones after liver transplantation. Profiled with immunoSEQ multiplex PCR; TCRdb holds only in-frame clones, not every one. The sample shows roughly 15,000 clones, 92% of them seen only once. The specimen was CD8+ T cells from blood, collected before liver transplant. The receptors were sampled from a human donor who received a liver transplant.

The chain has TRBV9 and TRBJ1-2; D gene ambiguous. This CDR3 spans 15 amino acids. CDR1 and CDR2 (germline): SGDLS, YYNGEE. Between the trimmed V and J ends, which lost 0 bases and 0 bases, there was a span of 9 bases. CDR3 in DNA: TGTGCCAGCAGCGTAGGAGCAGAACCTAACTATGGCTACACCTTC. This translates into CASSVGAEPNYGYTF.

The count of this clone is one. This rearrangement joins TRBV4-1 to TRBJ2-3; 7 bases are a match to TRBD2. Losses at the gene ends were 3 bases for V and 6 bases for J; bases not matched to a gene: 6. Germline V CDR1 and CDR2: MGHRA, YSYEKL. The CDR3 totals 14 residues. The CDR3 region is CASSQGGSMDTQYF. The CDR3, as DNA: TGCGCCAGCAGCCAGGGCGGGAGCATGGATACGCAGTATTTT.

The rearrangement joins TRBV27 to TRBJ2-1; possibly TRBD2 for D (6 bases). The CDR3 runs 14 residues. With 7 bases removed from V and 2 bases from J, the gap between germline ends came to 12 bases. CDR1 and CDR2 (germline): MNHEY, SMNVEV (reference sequence). CDR3 sequence: CASTGGNTYNEQFF. CDR3 in DNA: TGTGCCAGCACCGGCGGGAACACCTACAATGAGCAGTTCTTC.

The rearrangement uses TRBV7-9 and TRBJ2-1; possibly TRBD2 for D (5 bases). This CDR3 contains 15 residues. Germline-derived CDR1 and CDR2 are SEHNR and FQNEAQ (reference sequence). The V end lost 0 bases, the J end lost 5 bases, and 11 bases lay between the germline ends. This CDR3 reads CASSLAGVSDNEQFF. The CDR3 DNA reads as TGTGCCAGCAGCTTAGCCGGAGTTAGCGACAATGAGCAGTTCTTC.

This clone appeared a single time. This rearrangement joins TRBV25-1 to TRBJ2-1; either TRBD1 or TRBD2 may fit D (5 bases each). Trimming took 6 bases from V and 6 from J, leaving 9 bases between them. Germline assignment: CDR1 MGHDK and CDR2 SYGVNS. The CDR3 runs 12 residues. The DNA for the CDR3 is TGTGCCAGCAGCATGGGGGTCAATGAGCAGTTCTTC. This codes for CASSMGVNEQFF.

J is TRBJ2-3 and V is TRBV7-9; TRBD1 matches 7 bases. With 5 bases clipped from V and 4 bases from J, the junction kept 12 bases outside the gene matches. Germline V CDR1 and CDR2: SEHNR, FQNEAQ (reference sequence). The CDR3 is 16 residues long. DNA for the CDR3: TGTGCCAGCAGCATGCCGACAGGGTATGATTCAGATACGCAGTATTTT. Its translation: CASSMPTGYDSDTQYF.

V is TRBV4-2 and J is TRBJ2-3, with 9 bases aligning to TRBD2. Germline assignment: CDR1 LGHNA and CDR2 YNFKEQ. The V gene end was trimmed by 4 bases and the J gene end by 3 bases; junction bases not matched to a gene: 14. CDR3 size: 18 residues. DNA for the CDR3: TGTGCCAGCAGCCCGGGGCGGGCTAGCGGGATTAGGACAGATACGCAGTATTTT. This codes for CASSPGRASGIRTDTQYF.

V gene TRBV2 combines with J gene TRBJ2-7, with unresolved D. The length of the CDR3 is 14 residues. Germline-derived CDR1 and CDR2 are SNHLY and FYNNEI. V was pared by 1 base and J by 4 bases, with 11 bases between. The CDR3 reads CASSEGNLVYEQYF. In nucleotides, the CDR3 is TGTGCCAGCAGTGAAGGGAATTTGGTTTACGAGCAGTACTTC.

The CDR3 DNA reads as TGTGCCAGCAGCTTGGGGGACCCGAACACTGAAGCTTTCTTT. Amino acid sequence: CASSLGDPNTEAFF. V usage is TRBV5-6 and J usage is TRBJ1-1, with a weak D call TRBD1 (5 bases). Germline V CDR1 and CDR2: SGHDT, YYEEEE. The V gene lost 0 bases and the J gene lost 1 base, with 7 bases spanning the gap. This CDR3 has 14 residues.

The chain combines TRBV11-2 with TRBJ2-1; TRBD2 agrees at 15 bases. The V segment lost 1 base and the J segment 13 bases; nucleotides outside the gene matches: 8. Germline V gene lookup returns CDR1 SGHAT and CDR2 FQNNGV. The CDR3 length is 16 residues. CDR3 DNA: TGTGCCAGCAGCTTAGCCAGGACTAGCGGGAGGGGAGGACAGTTCTTC. Protein sequence: CASSLARTSGRGGQFF.

The gene calls are TRBV19 and TRBJ1-2; D remains unclear. The CDR3 has 15 amino acids. Germline CDR1 LNHDA, CDR2 SQIVND (reference sequence). Trimming removed 3 bases from V and 4 bases from J, with 15 bases in between. The DNA of the CDR3 is TGTGCCAGTAGTATCCCCGCCGTATTTCCCTATGGCTACACCTTC. Encoded protein: CASSIPAVFPYGYTF.

The chain is built from TRBV29-1 and TRBJ2-7; a possible D gene is TRBD1 (6 bases). The CDR3 contains 11 residues. From germline, CDR1 is SQVTM and CDR2 ANQGSEA. The V and J ends lost 6 bases and 4 bases respectively, with 10 bases between them. CDR3 sequence (DNA): TGCAGCGTCAAACAGGGTTACGAGCAGTACTTC. As protein: CSVKQGYEQYF.

V usage is TRBV15 and J usage is TRBJ1-5, with D hard to call. CDR1 and CDR2 from the germline V gene are LNHNV and YYDKDF (reference sequence). This CDR3 region has 14 residues. The germline V and J ends were trimmed by 4 bases and 4 bases, with 11 bases remaining between them. Here the CDR3 reads CATSIGRLNQPQHF. CDR3 DNA sequence: TGTGCCACCAGCATAGGACGACTAAATCAGCCCCAGCATTTT.